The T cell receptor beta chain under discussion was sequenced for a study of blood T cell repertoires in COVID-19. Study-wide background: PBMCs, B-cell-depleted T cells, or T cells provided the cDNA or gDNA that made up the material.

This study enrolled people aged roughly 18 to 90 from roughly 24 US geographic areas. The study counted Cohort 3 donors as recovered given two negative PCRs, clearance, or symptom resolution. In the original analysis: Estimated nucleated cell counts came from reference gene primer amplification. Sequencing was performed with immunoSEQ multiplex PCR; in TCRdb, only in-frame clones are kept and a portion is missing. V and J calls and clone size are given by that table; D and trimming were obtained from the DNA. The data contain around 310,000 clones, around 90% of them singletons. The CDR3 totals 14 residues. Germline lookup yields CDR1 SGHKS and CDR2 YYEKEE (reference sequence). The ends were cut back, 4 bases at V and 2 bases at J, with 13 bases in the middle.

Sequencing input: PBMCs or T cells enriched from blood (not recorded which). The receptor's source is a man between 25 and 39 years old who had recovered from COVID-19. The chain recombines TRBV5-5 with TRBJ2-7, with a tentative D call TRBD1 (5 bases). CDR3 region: CASSPFDSTYEQYF. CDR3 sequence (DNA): TGTGCCAGCAGCCCTTTTGACAGTACCTACGAGCAGTACTTC.